The clone carrying this TCR beta chain was detected a few times. Original analysis: Scientists estimated how many nucleated cells there were by amplifying reference gene primers. Clones were read by immunoSEQ multiplex PCR, and TCRdb kept only the in-frame ones, dropping some. V, J and clone size are taken as reported in that table, and D and trimming were inferred from the DNA itself. The data hold 180,000 or so clones, with 70% to 90% observed a single time. The data derive from a study of blood T cell repertoires in COVID-19. Germline loops: CDR1 MNHEY, CDR2 SMNVEV (reference sequence). The CDR3 runs to 14 residues. The germline V and J ends were trimmed by 5 bases and 4 bases, with 15 bases remaining between them.

The source is a man between 60 and 75 years old with acute or convalescent COVID-19. Source material: peripheral blood. The J gene is TRBJ2-7, the V gene TRBV27; D remains ambiguous. DNA for the CDR3: TGTGCCAGCAGTGTGACTCGAGGTTTGTACGAGCAGTACTTC. It codes for CASSVTRGLYEQYF.